This T cell receptor beta chain was identified in a study of CD8+ T cells in alopecia areata. As the sequencing template, cDNA was produced by extracting RNA and reverse transcribing it. Produced via immunoSEQ multiplex PCR; TCRdb's table is partial and in-frame only. The table shows about 190,000 clones, with roughly 60% occurring only once. Treatment defined: oral pan-JAK inhibitor, 5-10 mg twice daily. Researchers took lesional scalp punch biopsies and peripheral blood from people who were alopecia areata patients. Separation by sorting yielded CD4+ and CD8+ T cells from PBMCs. Study-wide results and caveats: Clonality in the scalp and expanded CD8+ clones ranked among the top 100 were significantly decreased by tofacitinib.

Comments on this clone: Its target is unknown.

This CDR3 has 16 amino acids. Germline-derived CDR1 and CDR2 are SNHLY and FYNNEI. V was cut by 0 bases and J by 0 bases, with 8 bases left in between. The sequencing used CD4+ T cells sorted from blood, collected at week 24, from a patient treated with tofacitinib. The J gene is TRBJ1-4, the V gene TRBV2; D not resolved. The source of this sequence is a human donor with alopecia areata. CDR3 nucleotides: TGTGCCAGCAGTGAAGCAGGGTTGGCAACTAATGAAAAACTGTTTTTT. Its protein is CASSEAGLATNEKLFF.